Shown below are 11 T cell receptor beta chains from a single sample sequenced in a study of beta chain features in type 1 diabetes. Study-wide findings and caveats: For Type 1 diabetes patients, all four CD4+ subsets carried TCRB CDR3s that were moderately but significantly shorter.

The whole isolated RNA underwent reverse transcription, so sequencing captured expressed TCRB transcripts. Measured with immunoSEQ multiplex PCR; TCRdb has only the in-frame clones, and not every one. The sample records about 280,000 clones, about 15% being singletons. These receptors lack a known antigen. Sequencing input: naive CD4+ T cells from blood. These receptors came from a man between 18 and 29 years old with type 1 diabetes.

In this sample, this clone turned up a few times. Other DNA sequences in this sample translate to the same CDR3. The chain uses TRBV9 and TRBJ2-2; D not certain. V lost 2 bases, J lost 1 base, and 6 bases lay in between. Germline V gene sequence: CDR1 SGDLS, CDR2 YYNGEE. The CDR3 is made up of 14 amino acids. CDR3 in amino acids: CASSVAGNTGELFF. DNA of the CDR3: TGTGCCAGCAGCGTGGCAGGGAACACCGGGGAGCTGTTTTTT. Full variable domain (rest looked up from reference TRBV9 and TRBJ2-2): DSGVTQTPKHLITATGQRVTLRCSPRSGDLSVYWYQQSLDQGLQFLIQYYNGEERAKGNILERFSAQQFPDLHSELNLSSLELGDSALYFCASSVAGNTGELFFGEGSRLTVL.

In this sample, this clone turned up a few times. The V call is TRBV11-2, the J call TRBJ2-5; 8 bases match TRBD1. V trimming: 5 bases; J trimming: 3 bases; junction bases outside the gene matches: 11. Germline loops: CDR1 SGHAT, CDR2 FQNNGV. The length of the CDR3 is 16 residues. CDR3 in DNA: TGTGCCAGCAGCCGCTCGACAGGGGTTAGCGAAGAGACCCAGTACTTC. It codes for CASSRSTGVSEETQYF.

CDR3 in amino acids: CAVGGTGGAYEQYF. CDR3 nucleotide sequence: TGTGCCGTGGGTGGGACAGGGGGCGCGTACGAGCAGTACTTC. V gene TRBV28 combines with J gene TRBJ2-7; 12 nucleotides agree with TRBD1. J gave up 4 bases and V 11 bases, and 9 bases lay outside the gene matches. Germline V gives CDR1 MDHEN, CDR2 SYDVKM. The CDR3 consists of 14 residues.

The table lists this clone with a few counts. The CDR3 loop reads CASSSRTSASTDTQYF. CDR3 bases: TGTGCCAGCAGCTCTCGGACTAGCGCCTCCACAGATACGCAGTATTTT. This chain links TRBV7-6 with TRBJ2-3, with 9 bases that match TRBD2. The length of the CDR3 is 16 residues. V lost 4 bases to trimming and J lost 2 bases; unmatched junction nucleotides: 7. The germline V gene encodes CDR1 SGHVS and CDR2 FNYEAQ.

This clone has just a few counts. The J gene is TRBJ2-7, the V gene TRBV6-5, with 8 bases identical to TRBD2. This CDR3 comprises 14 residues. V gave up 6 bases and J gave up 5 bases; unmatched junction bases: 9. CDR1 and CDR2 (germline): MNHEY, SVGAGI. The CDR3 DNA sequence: TGTGCCAGCAGGAGGCTAGCGGGCAATAACGAGCAGTACTTC. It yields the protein CASRRLAGNNEQYF.

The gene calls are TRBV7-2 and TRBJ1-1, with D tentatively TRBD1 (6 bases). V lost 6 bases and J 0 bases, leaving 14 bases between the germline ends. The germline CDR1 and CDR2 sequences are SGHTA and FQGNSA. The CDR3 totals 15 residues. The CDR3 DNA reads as TGTGCCAGCAGGGTATTCGGACAGCTGAACACTGAAGCTTTCTTT. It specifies CASRVFGQLNTEAFF.

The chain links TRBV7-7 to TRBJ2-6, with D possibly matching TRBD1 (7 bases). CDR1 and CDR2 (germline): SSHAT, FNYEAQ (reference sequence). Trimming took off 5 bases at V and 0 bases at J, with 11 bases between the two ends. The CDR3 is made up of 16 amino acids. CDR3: CASSPQGGSGANVLTF. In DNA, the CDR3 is TGTGCCAGCAGCCCTCAGGGGGGCTCTGGGGCCAACGTCCTGACTTTC.

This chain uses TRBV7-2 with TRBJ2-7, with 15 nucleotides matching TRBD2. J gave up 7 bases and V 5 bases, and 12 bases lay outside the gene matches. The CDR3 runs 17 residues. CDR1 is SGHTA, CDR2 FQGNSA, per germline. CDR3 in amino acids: CASSRGTSGGSAGEQYF. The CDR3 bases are TGTGCCAGCAGCCGCGGGACTAGCGGGGGGTCCGCGGGGGAGCAGTACTTC.

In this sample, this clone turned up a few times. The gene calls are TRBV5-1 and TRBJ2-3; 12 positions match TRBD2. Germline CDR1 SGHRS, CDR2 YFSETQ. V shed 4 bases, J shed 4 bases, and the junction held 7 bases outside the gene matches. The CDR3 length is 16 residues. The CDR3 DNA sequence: TGCGCCAGCAGCCCCCGGACTAGCGGGATTGCAGATACGCAGTATTTT. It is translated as CASSPRTSGIADTQYF.

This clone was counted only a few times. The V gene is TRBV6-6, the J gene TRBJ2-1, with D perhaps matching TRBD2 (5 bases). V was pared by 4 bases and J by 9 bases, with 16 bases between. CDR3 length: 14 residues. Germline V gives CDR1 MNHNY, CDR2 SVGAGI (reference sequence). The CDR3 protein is CASSWTSGSSEQFF. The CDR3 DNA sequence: TGTGCCAGCAGTTGGACGTCGGGGAGCTCTGAGCAGTTCTTC.

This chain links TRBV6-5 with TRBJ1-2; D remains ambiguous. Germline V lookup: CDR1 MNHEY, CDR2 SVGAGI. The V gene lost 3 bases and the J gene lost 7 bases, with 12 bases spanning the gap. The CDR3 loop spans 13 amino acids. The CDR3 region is CASSYRNQAGYTF. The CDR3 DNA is TGTGCCAGCAGTTATAGAAACCAGGCTGGCTACACCTTC.